The 8 T cell receptor beta chains below come from one sample, sequenced in a study of control samples from healthy donors and cancer patients. TCRdb's copy holds only in-frame clones and misses some; the assay was immunoSEQ multiplex PCR. The table lists 45,000 to 65,000 clones, 88% of them singletons, with around two fifths in the top ten. Sequencing used PBMCs. The source is a man in his fifties or sixties with head and neck cancer.

This rearrangement joins TRBV6-5 to TRBJ2-3; no definite D call. The CDR3 extends over 13 amino acids. Trimming took off 0 bases at V and 4 bases at J, with 5 bases between the two ends. In germline, CDR1 is MNHEY, CDR2 SVGAGI. CDR3 sequence: CASSYSVADTQYF. Here the CDR3 DNA reads TGTGCCAGCAGTTACTCTGTGGCAGATACGCAGTATTTT.

The rearrangement links TRBV7-9 to TRBJ2-2, with 9 positions matching TRBD1. The germline CDR1 and CDR2 sequences are SEHNR and FQNEAQ (reference sequence). The CDR3 runs 15 residues. Germline trimming cut 4 bases from V and 1 base from J; bases unmatched to any gene: 1. Written as DNA, the CDR3 is TGTGCCAGCAGCTCGGACAGGGGGAACACCGGGGAGCTGTTTTTT. The encoded protein is CASSSDRGNTGELFF. The variable domain in full, with the rest retrieved from reference TRBV7-9 and TRBJ2-2, is DTGVSQNPRHKITKRGQNVTFRCDPISEHNRLYWYRQTLGQGPEFLTYFQNEAQLEKSRLLSDRFSAERPKGSFSTLEIQRTEQGDSAMYLCASSSDRGNTGELFFGEGSRLTVL.

The CDR3 region is CASSQDMGRYNQLFF. The CDR3 DNA is TGTGCCAGCAGCCAAGATATGGGGCGGTACAATCAACTGTTTTTT. The gene calls are TRBV3-1 (or the pseudogene TRBV3-2) and TRBJ1-4, with a tentative D call TRBD1 (5 bases). V was pared by 0 bases and J by 12 bases, with 17 bases between. The germline gives CDR1 LGHDT, CDR2 YNNKEL (reference sequence). The CDR3 runs 15 residues.

The chain couples TRBV6-5 to TRBJ2-1; TRBD2 matches at 9 bases. The CDR3 is 16 amino acids. Trimming cost V 0 bases and J 7 bases; bases outside gene matches: 7. Germline CDR1 MNHEY, CDR2 SVGAGI. CDR3 nucleotides: TGTGCCAGCAGTTACTCGCGGCTAGCGGGGACAAATGAGCAGTTCTTC. Residues: CASSYSRLAGTNEQFF.

CDR3 amino acids: CASSLTGHGELFF. The CDR3 nucleotides are TGTGCCAGCAGTCTCACAGGGCACGGGGAGCTGTTTTTT. The chain carries TRBV6-6 and TRBJ2-2; perhaps TRBD1 as D (6 bases). This CDR3 comprises 13 residues. V was trimmed by 5 bases and J by 7 bases, leaving 11 bases between them. Germline lookup yields CDR1 MNHNY and CDR2 SVGAGI (reference sequence).

The rearrangement joins TRBV6-4 to TRBJ1-6, with D possibly being TRBD1 (5 bases). From germline, CDR1 is MRHNA and CDR2 SNTAGT. Trimming removed 3 bases from V and 4 bases from J, with 10 bases in between. The CDR3 sequence is 15 residues long. CDR3 sequence reads: CASSEGAGYNSPLHF. The CDR3 DNA is TGTGCCAGCAGTGAAGGGGCAGGGTATAATTCACCCCTCCACTTT.

This chain connects TRBV9 to TRBJ2-1; 10 nucleotides line up with TRBD2. The CDR3 spans 16 residues. Germline values: CDR1 SGDLS, CDR2 YYNGEE. Trimming cost V 3 bases and J 0 bases; bases outside gene matches: 3. The CDR3 spells CASSGLAGVSYNEQFF. The CDR3 region has the DNA TGTGCCAGCAGCGGCCTAGCGGGGGTCTCCTACAATGAGCAGTTCTTC.

The genes are TRBV5-1 and TRBJ2-5; the D is unclear. Germline CDR1 is SGHRS and CDR2 is YFSETQ. CDR3 size: 14 residues. The V gene lost 0 bases and the J gene lost 2 bases, with 8 bases spanning the gap. CDR3 coding DNA: TGCGCCAGCAGCTTGGCCGTTGGTCAAGAGACCCAGTACTTC. It yields the protein CASSLAVGQETQYF.